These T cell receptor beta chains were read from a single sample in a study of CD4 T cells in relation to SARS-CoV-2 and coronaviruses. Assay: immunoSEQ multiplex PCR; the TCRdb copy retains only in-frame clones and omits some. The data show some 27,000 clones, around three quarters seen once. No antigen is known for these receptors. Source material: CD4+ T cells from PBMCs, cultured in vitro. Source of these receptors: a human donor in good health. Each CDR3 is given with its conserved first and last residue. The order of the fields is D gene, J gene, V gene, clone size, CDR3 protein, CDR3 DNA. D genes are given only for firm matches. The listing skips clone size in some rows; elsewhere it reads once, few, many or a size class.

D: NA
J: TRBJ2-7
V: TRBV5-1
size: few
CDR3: CASSGTGTSYEQYF
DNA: TGCGCCAGCAGCGGGACCGGGACTTCCTACGAGCAGTACTTC

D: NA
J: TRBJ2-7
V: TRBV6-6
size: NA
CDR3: CASSPYYEQYF
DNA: TGTGCCAGCAGCCCATACTACGAGCAGTACTTC

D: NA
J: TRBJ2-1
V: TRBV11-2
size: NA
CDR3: CASKGRATEQFF
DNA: TGTGCCAGCAAAGGTAGGGCGACTGAGCAGTTCTTC

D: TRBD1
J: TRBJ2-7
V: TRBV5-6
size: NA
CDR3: CASSFGRDRGYEQYF
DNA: TGTGCCAGCAGCTTTGGGCGGGACAGGGGCTACGAGCAGTACTTC

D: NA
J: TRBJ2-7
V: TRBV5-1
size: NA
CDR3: CASSRDRLSYEQYF
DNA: TGCGCCAGCAGCCGTGACAGGCTCTCCTACGAGCAGTACTTC

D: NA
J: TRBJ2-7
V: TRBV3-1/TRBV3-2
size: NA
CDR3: CASSSLGTETTYEQYF
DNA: TGTGCCAGCAGCTCCCTCGGGACGGAGACGACCTACGAGCAGTACTTC

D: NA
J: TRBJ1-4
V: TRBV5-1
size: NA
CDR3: CASSIDAWGPEEKLFF
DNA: TGCGCCAGCAGCATCGACGCGTGGGGGCCAGAAGAAAAACTGTTTTTT

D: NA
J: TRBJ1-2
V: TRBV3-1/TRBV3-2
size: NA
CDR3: CASSQGFYGYTF
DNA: TGTGCCAGCAGCCAAGGGTTTTATGGCTACACCTTC

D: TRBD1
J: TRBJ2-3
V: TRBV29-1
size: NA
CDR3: CSVGGTGWYTDTQYF
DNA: TGCAGCGTTGGAGGGACAGGGTGGTACACAGATACGCAGTATTTT

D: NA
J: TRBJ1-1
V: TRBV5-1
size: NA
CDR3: CASSLALNTEAFF
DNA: TGCGCCAGCAGCTTGGCTTTGAACACTGAAGCTTTCTTT

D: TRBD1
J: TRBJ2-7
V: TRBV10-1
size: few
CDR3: CASSRDREDEQYF
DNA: TGCGCCAGCAGCCGGGACAGGGAGGACGAGCAGTACTTC

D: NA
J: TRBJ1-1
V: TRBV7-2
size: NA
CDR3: CASSFSGARGTEAFF
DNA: TGTGCCAGCAGCTTTAGTGGGGCCCGAGGAACTGAAGCTTTCTTT

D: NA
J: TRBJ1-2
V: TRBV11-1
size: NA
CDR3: CASSPGDRTPNYGYTF
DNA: TGTGCCAGCAGCCCGGGGGACCGAACCCCTAACTATGGCTACACCTTC

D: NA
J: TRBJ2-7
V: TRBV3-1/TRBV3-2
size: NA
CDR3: CASSQDPEVFEQYF
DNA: TGTGCCAGCAGCCAAGATCCGGAGGTTTTCGAGCAGTACTTC

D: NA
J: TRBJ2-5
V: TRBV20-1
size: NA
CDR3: CSAMVETQYF
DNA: TGCAGTGCTATGGTAGAGACCCAGTACTTC

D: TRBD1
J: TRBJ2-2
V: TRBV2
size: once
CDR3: CASSLQGVGNTGELFF
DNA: TGTGCCAGCAGTTTACAGGGGGTCGGGAACACCGGGGAGCTGTTTTTT

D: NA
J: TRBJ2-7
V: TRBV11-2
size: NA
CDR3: CASSSDRRGEQYF
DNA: TGTGCCAGCAGCTCGGACAGAAGGGGTGAGCAGTACTTC

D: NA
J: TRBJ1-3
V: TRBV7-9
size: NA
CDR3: CASSSGWTASGNTIYF
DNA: TGTGCCAGCAGCTCTGGATGGACAGCCTCTGGAAACACCATATATTTT

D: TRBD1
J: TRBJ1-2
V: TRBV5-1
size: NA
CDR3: CASSTGRGQGGIGGYTF
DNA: TGCGCCAGCAGCACCGGGAGAGGACAGGGTGGGATAGGTGGCTACACCTTC

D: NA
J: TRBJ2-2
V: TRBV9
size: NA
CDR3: CASSVARVNTGELFF
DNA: TGTGCCAGCAGCGTAGCGCGGGTGAACACCGGGGAGCTGTTTTTT

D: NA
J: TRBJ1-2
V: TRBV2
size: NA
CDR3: CASSEAGWFYGYTF
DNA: TGTGCCAGCAGTGAAGCGGGGTGGTTCTATGGCTACACCTTC

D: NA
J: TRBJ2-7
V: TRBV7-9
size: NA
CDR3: CASSFVADSTYEQYF
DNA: TGTGCCAGCAGCTTCGTCGCTGATTCCACCTACGAGCAGTACTTC

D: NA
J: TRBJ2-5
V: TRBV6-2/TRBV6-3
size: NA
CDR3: CASSARAQETQYF
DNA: TGTGCCAGCAGCGCTAGGGCCCAAGAGACCCAGTACTTC

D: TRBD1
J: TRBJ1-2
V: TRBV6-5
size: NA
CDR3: CASTEDRGWLGYTF
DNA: TGTGCCAGCACCGAGGACAGGGGGTGGCTTGGCTACACCTTC

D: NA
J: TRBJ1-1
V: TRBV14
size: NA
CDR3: CASSQDWGNTEAFF
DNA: TGTGCCAGCAGCCAAGATTGGGGGAACACTGAAGCTTTCTTT

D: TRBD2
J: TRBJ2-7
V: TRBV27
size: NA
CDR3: CASSRWEFGTSGGEQYF
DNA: TGTGCCAGCAGCCGATGGGAATTCGGGACTAGCGGGGGCGAGCAGTACTTC

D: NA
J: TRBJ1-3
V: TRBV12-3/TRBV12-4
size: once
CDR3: CASGRLPGNTIYF
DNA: TGTGCCAGCGGGAGATTGCCCGGAAACACCATATATTTT

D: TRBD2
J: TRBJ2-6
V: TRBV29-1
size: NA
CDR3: CSVSTSGSTSGANVLTF
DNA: TGCAGCGTATCAACTAGCGGGAGTACGTCTGGGGCCAACGTCCTGACTTTC

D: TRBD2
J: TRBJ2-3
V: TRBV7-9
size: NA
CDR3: CASSLAGGNTDTQYF
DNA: TGTGCCAGCAGCTTAGCGGGAGGGAACACAGATACGCAGTATTTT

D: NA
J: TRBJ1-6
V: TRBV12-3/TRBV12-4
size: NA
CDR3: CASSLEPRAPLHF
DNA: TGTGCCAGCAGTCTAGAGCCGCGGGCACCCCTCCACTTT

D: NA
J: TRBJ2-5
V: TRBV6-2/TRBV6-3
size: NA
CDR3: CASSSGGGSHRTETQYF
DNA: TGTGCCAGCAGTTCCGGTGGTGGCTCTCACCGCACAGAGACCCAGTACTTC

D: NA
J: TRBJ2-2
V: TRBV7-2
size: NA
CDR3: CASSLGWRTGELFF
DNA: TGTGCCAGCAGCTTAGGATGGAGGACCGGGGAGCTGTTTTTT

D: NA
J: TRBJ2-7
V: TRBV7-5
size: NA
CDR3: CARSLDYGDPTYEQYF
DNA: TGTGCCAGAAGCTTAGATTACGGGGATCCAACCTACGAGCAGTACTTC

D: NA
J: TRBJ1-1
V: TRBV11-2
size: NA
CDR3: CASSLGLPRGEAFF
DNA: TGTGCCAGCAGCTTGGGACTCCCCCGGGGAGAAGCTTTCTTT

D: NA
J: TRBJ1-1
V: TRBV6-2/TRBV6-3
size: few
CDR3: CASSYAVYTEAFF
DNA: TGTGCCAGCAGTTACGCAGTATACACTGAAGCTTTCTTT

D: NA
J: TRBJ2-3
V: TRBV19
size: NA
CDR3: CASTSSPGRTDTQYF
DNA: TGTGCCAGTACCTCCTCCCCGGGCCGCACAGATACGCAGTATTTT

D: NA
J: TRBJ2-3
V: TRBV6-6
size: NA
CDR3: CASSSQGSTDTQYF
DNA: TGTGCCAGCAGCTCACAGGGAAGCACAGATACGCAGTATTTT

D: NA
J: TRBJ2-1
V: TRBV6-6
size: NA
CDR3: CASSPNNEQFF
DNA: TGTGCCAGCAGTCCAAATAATGAGCAGTTCTTC

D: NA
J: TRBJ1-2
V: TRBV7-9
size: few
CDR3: CASSPRDTRGYTF
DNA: TGTGCCAGCAGCCCTCGGGACACGCGCGGCTACACCTTC

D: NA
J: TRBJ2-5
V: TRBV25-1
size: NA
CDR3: CASSDPNAETQYF
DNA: TGTGCCAGCAGTGACCCCAATGCGGAGACCCAGTACTTC

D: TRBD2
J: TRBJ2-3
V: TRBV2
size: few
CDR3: CASTPFLAGGWGDTQYF
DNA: TGTGCCAGCACCCCTTTTCTAGCGGGGGGCTGGGGGGATACGCAGTATTTT

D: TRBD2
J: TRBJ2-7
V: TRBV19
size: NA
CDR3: CASSIAGLAGVEQYF
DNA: TGTGCCAGTAGTATTGCTGGACTAGCGGGAGTCGAGCAGTACTTC

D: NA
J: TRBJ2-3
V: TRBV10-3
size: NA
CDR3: CAISEGVTDTQYF
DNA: TGTGCCATCAGTGAGGGGGTCACAGATACGCAGTATTTT

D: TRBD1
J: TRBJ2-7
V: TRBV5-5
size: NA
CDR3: CASSLGGQPLYEQYF
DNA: TGTGCCAGCAGCTTGGGGGGACAGCCCCTCTACGAGCAGTACTTC

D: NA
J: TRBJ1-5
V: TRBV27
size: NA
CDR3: CASSRDRISNQPQHF
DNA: TGTGCCAGCAGCCGAGACAGAATAAGCAATCAGCCCCAGCATTTT

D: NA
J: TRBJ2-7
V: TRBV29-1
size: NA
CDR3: CSVRGMEYEQYF
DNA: TGCAGCGTAAGAGGGATGGAGTACGAGCAGTACTTC

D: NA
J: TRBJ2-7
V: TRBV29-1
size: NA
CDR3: CSVEWRGQGEQYF
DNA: TGCAGCGTTGAGTGGAGGGGGCAAGGGGAGCAGTACTTC